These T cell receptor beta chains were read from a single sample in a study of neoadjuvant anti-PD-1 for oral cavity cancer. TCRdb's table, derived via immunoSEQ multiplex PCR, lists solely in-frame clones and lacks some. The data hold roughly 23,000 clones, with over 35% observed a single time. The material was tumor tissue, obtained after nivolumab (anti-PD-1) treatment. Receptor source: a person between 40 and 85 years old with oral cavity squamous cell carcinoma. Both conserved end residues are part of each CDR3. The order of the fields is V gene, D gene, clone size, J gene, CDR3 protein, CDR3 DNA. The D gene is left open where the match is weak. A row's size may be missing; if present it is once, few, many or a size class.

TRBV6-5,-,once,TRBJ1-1,CASSSGTNTEAFF,TGTGCCAGCAGTTCCGGGACAAACACTGAAGCTTTCTTT
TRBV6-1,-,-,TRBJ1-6,CASSEGRLVSPLHF,TGTGCCAGCAGTGAAGGGCGGTTGGTTTCACCCCTCCACTTT
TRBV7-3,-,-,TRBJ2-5,CASSLTRDGSGTQYF,TGTGCCAGCAGCTTAACCAGGGATGGTTCGGGGACCCAGTACTTC
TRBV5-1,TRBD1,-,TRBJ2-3,CASSSGAGGVADTQYF,TGCGCCAGCAGCTCCGGGGCAGGGGGCGTCGCAGATACGCAGTATTTT
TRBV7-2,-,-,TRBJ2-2,CASSLRQTNTGELFF,TGTGCCAGCAGCTTAAGACAGACGAACACCGGGGAGCTGTTTTTT
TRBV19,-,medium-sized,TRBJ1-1,CASSIEGGRSTEAFF,TGTGCCAGTAGTATAGAGGGGGGCAGGAGCACTGAAGCTTTCTTT
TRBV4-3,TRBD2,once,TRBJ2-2,CASSQDLGLANTGELFF,TGCGCCAGCAGCCAAGATTTGGGACTAGCGAACACCGGGGAGCTGTTTTTT
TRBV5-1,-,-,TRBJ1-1,CASSSTGTTMNTEAFF,TGCGCCAGCAGCTCGACCGGGACAACTATGAACACTGAAGCTTTCTTT
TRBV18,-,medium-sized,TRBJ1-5,CASSVDGPWNQPQHF,TGTGCCAGCTCAGTCGACGGGCCGTGGAATCAGCCCCAGCATTTT
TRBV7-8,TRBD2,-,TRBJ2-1,CASRGGAGGKFF,TGTGCCAGCAGAGGTGGAGCGGGGGGTAAGTTCTTC
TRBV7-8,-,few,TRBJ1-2,CASSFPGEGGYTF,TGTGCCAGCAGCTTCCCGGGGGAGGGTGGCTACACCTTC
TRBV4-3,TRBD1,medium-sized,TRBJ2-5,CASSRWDRGEETQYF,TGCGCCAGCAGCCGGTGGGACAGGGGAGAGGAGACCCAGTACTTC
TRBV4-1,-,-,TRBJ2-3,CASSQDPTGTIDTQYF,TGCGCCAGCAGCCAAGATCCCACAGGTACCATTGATACGCAGTATTTT
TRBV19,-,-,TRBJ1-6,CASSIGPQAINSPLHF,TGTGCCAGTAGTATCGGGCCCCAGGCGATTAATTCACCCCTCCACTTT
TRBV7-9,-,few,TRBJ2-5,CASSLDLHGTQYF,TGTGCCAGCAGCTTAGACCTACATGGGACCCAGTACTTC
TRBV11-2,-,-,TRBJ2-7,CAGSARVEQYF,TGTGCCGGAAGCGCACGGGTGGAGCAGTACTTC
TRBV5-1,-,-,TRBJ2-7,CASSLERVSYEQYF,TGCGCCAGCAGCTTGGAAAGGGTTTCCTACGAGCAGTACTTC
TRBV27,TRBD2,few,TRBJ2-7,CASSLSKGLADEQYF,TGTGCCAGCAGTTTATCCAAGGGACTAGCAGACGAGCAGTACTTC
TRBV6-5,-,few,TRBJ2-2,CASSRDSNTGELFF,TGTGCCAGCAGCCGGGACTCGAACACCGGGGAGCTGTTTTTT
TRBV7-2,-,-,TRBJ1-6,CASSLRGANSPLHF,TGTGCCAGCAGCTTACGGGGGGCCAATTCACCCCTCCACTTT
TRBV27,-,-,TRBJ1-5,CASSFWNQPQHF,TGTGCCAGCAGTTTTTGGAATCAGCCCCAGCATTTT
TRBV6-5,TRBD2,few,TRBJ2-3,CASKSAGRAYF,TGTGCCAGCAAGAGCGCGGGGAGGGCGTATTTT
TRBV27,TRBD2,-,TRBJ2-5,CASSLGGGRETQYF,TGTGCCAGCAGTTTAGGCGGGGGGAGGGAGACCCAGTACTTC
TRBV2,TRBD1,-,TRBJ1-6,CASSEARTGGSYNSPLHF,TGTGCCAGCAGTGAAGCCAGGACAGGAGGTAGCTATAATTCACCCCTCCACTTT
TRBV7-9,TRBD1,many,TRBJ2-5,CASSLGDRVLETQYF,TGTGCCAGCAGCTTGGGGGACAGGGTCCTAGAGACCCAGTACTTC
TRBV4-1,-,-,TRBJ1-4,CASSLTNPEKLFF,TGCGCCAGCAGCCTTACTAACCCAGAAAAACTGTTTTTT
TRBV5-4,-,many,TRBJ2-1,CASTPGGFSYNEQFF,TGTGCCAGCACCCCAGGGGGGTTCTCCTACAATGAGCAGTTCTTC
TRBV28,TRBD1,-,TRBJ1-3,CASNSLTGTGNTIYF,TGTGCCAGCAACTCCCTGACAGGGACTGGAAACACCATATATTTT
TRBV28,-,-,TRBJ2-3,CASRGDLQVRTDTQYF,TGTGCCAGCAGGGGGGATTTACAGGTCCGCACAGATACGCAGTATTTT
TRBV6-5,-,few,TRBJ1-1,CASSYDQMNTEAFF,TGTGCCAGCAGTTACGATCAAATGAACACTGAAGCTTTCTTT
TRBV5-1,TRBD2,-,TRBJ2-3,CASSLVFGGDTDTQYF,TGCGCCAGCAGCTTGGTTTTTGGGGGGGACACAGATACGCAGTATTTT